The 31 T cell receptor beta chains below were found in one sample sequenced in a study of neurological immune-mediated disorders. TCRdb analysed the 5' RACE reads with MiXCR anew, one entry per CDR3 protein. The profile shows 50,000 to 70,000 distinct CDR3 sequences, about 2.5% of them singletons. The sample comprised PBMCs. The receptors were sampled from a man aged 50 to 59 with multiple sclerosis.

In its sample, this clonotype was seen many times. The rearrangement links TRBV4-2 to TRBJ2-1; 9 bases line up with TRBD1. The CDR3 spans 15 residues. Germline trimming cut 0 bases from V and 6 bases from J; bases unmatched to any gene: 3. The germline CDR1 and CDR2 sequences are LGHNA and YNFKEQ. CDR3 DNA: TGTGCCAGCAGCCAAGACGGGACAGGGATCAATGAGCAGTTCTTC. As protein: CASSQDGTGINEQFF.

This clonotype was picked up many times. V gene TRBV7-2 combines with J gene TRBJ2-1; maybe TRBD2 (5 bases). Germline V gene sequence: CDR1 SGHTA, CDR2 FQGNSA. The CDR3 covers 15 residues. The ends were cut back, 5 bases at V and 5 bases at J, with 16 bases in the middle. DNA of the CDR3: TGTGCCAGCAGCCGCAGAGACTACTCTGACAATGAGCAGTTCTTC. This codes for CASSRRDYSDNEQFF.

Many counts were recorded for this clonotype. V usage is TRBV7-9 and J usage is TRBJ2-1; the D gene is possibly TRBD1 (6 bases). CDR1 SEHNR and CDR2 FQNEAQ come from the germline V gene (reference sequence). The V gene lost 3 bases and the J gene lost 6 bases, with 9 bases spanning the gap. The CDR3 has 13 amino acids. The DNA of the CDR3 is TGTGCCAGCAGCTTGGGGGCTGGCAATGAGCAGTTCTTC. It yields the protein CASSLGAGNEQFF. The full variable domain, in which reference TRBV7-9 and TRBJ2-1 provide the parts outside the CDR3, is DTGVSQNPRHKITKRGQNVTFRCDPISEHNRLYWYRQTLGQGPEFLTYFQNEAQLEKSRLLSDRFSAERPKGSFSTLEIQRTEQGDSAMYLCASSLGAGNEQFFGPGTRLTVL.

This clonotype was found many times. This sequence joins TRBV2 and TRBJ1-5, with 9 bases identical to TRBD1. Germline CDR1 and CDR2: SNHLY and FYNNEI. After removal of 5 bases from V and 10 bases from J, the junction contained 9 bases not matched to a gene. This CDR3 comprises 14 residues. CDR3 sequence reads: CASSPVPGQGPQHF. The DNA for the CDR3 is TGTGCCAGCAGTCCAGTCCCGGGACAGGGACCCCAGCATTTT.

Ten or more counts support this clonotype. The chain couples TRBV20-1 to TRBJ2-7; 11 nucleotides match TRBD1. V lost 5 bases and J lost 5; bases outside the gene matches: 8. CDR3 length: 14 residues. Germline CDR1 reads DFQATT; CDR2 reads SNEGSKA (reference sequence). CDR3 nucleotide sequence: TGCAGTGCTCACGCCGGGACAGGGGGAGACGAGCAGTACTTC. Its protein is CSAHAGTGGDEQYF.

Ten or more counts support this clonotype. DNA of the CDR3: TGCAGTGCTAGTTTTCCCCCTCGGGGGACATTCTACGAGCAGTACTTC. This codes for CSASFPPRGTFYEQYF. The chain combines TRBV20-1 with TRBJ2-7; D possibly uses TRBD1 or TRBD2 (6 bases each). Germline CDR1 and CDR2: DFQATT and SNEGSKA (reference sequence). V gave up 3 bases and J gave up 3 bases, with 21 bases separating them. The CDR3 spans 16 residues.

This clonotype was observed many times. CDR3 protein: CAISEVRAYEQYF. CDR3 nucleotide sequence: TGTGCCATCAGTGAGGTCAGGGCTTACGAGCAGTACTTC. This rearrangement joins TRBV10-3 to TRBJ2-7, with D maybe TRBD1 (5 bases). Germline V lookup: CDR1 ENHRY, CDR2 SYGVKD. The CDR3 runs 13 residues. V gave up 2 bases and J gave up 4 bases, with 9 bases separating them.

This clonotype was recorded at least ten times. The chain couples TRBV10-3 to TRBJ2-1, with TRBD2 matching 14 bases. Unmatched junction bases numbered 8, after V lost 4 bases and J lost 0 bases. The CDR3 is 19 amino acids. Germline V gene data show CDR1 as ENHRY and CDR2 as SYGVKD. The chain's CDR3 is CAISVGTSGGVSSYNEQFF. Here the CDR3 DNA reads TGTGCCATCAGTGTCGGGACTAGCGGGGGTGTTAGCTCCTACAATGAGCAGTTCTTC.

This clonotype was seen ten or more times. The V gene is TRBV5-5, the J gene TRBJ2-2, with TRBD1 matching over 9 bases. Germline lookup yields CDR1 SGHKS and CDR2 YYEKEE (reference sequence). CDR3 length: 18 amino acids. V gave up 4 bases and J gave up 6 bases; unmatched junction bases: 16. CDR3 coding DNA: TGTGCCAGCAGCAAAATCTTCCGGGACAGGGTCGCTCCCGGGGAGCTGTTTTTT. Protein product: CASSKIFRDRVAPGELFF. The full variable domain, in which reference TRBV5-5 and TRBJ2-2 provide the parts outside the CDR3, is DAGVTQSPTHLIKTRGQQVTLRCSPISGHKSVSWYQQVLGQGPQFIFQYYEKEERGRGNFPDRFSARQFPNYSSELNVNALLLGDSALYLCASSKIFRDRVAPGELFFGEGSRLTVL.

At least ten counts were recorded for this clonotype. The chain uses TRBV5-1 and TRBJ1-5; 9 nucleotides agree with TRBD1. This CDR3 contains 17 residues. Germline lookup yields CDR1 SGHRS and CDR2 YFSETQ. The ends lost 0 bases at V and 1 base at J; junction bases unmatched: 5. CDR3 DNA sequence: TGCGCCAGCAGCTTGGAGGGACAGGGCTGGAGCAATCAGCCCCAGCATTTT. This codes for CASSLEGQGWSNQPQHF.

This clonotype showed up many times. The chain employs TRBV5-1 and TRBJ2-3; possible D gene TRBD2, 6 bases. Deletions cut 1 base from V and 0 bases from J, with 15 bases between. The CDR3 extends over 17 amino acids. Per the germline V gene, CDR1 is SGHRS and CDR2 is YFSETQ. The CDR3 region is CASSLQSPTRSTDTQYF. The CDR3 coding sequence is TGCGCCAGCAGCTTGCAATCCCCGACTAGAAGCACAGATACGCAGTATTTT.

This clonotype was recorded many times. CDR3 amino acids: CASDDRASDGYTF. The CDR3, as DNA: TGTGCCAGCGATGACAGGGCGAGTGATGGCTACACCTTC. The genes are TRBV6-2 or TRBV6-3 and TRBJ1-2; 7 bases agree with TRBD1. Germline assignment: CDR1 MNHEY and CDR2 SVGEGT. The CDR3 totals 13 residues. V lost 8 bases to trimming and J lost 6 bases; unmatched junction nucleotides: 9.

This clonotype was counted at least ten times. This chain links TRBV5-1 with TRBJ2-3; 12 nucleotides match TRBD1. The CDR3 has 16 amino acids. Germline V CDR1 and CDR2: SGHRS, YFSETQ. V dropped 4 bases and J dropped 3; count of bases not matched to a gene: 6. The chain's CDR3 is CASSAGQGAVTDTQYF. The CDR3 DNA reads TGCGCCAGCAGCGCGGGACAGGGGGCGGTAACAGATACGCAGTATTTT.

This clonotype was recorded at least ten times. The chain recombines TRBV7-8 with TRBJ2-5, with 10 nucleotides matching TRBD2. V gave up 5 bases and J gave up 5 bases; unmatched junction bases: 11. The germline V gene has CDR1 SGHVS and CDR2 FQNEAQ. CDR3 size: 16 residues. The CDR3 protein is CASSVLAGAFSETQYF. As DNA, the CDR3 is TGTGCCAGCAGCGTTCTAGCGGGGGCCTTTTCCGAGACCCAGTACTTC.

There are many counts of this clonotype. The chain joins TRBV6-5 to TRBJ1-1; D is possibly TRBD1 (5 bases). The V end lost 7 bases, the J end lost 3 bases, and 12 bases lay between the germline ends. CDR1 and CDR2 from the germline V gene are MNHEY and SVGAGI. This CDR3 spans 13 amino acids. The CDR3 DNA sequence: TGTGCCAGCAATTTTATAGGGGACACTGAAGCTTTCTTT. This sequence encodes CASNFIGDTEAFF.

At least ten counts were recorded for this clonotype. The V gene is TRBV6-2 or TRBV6-3, the J gene TRBJ2-7; D is undetermined. The CDR3 is made up of 12 amino acids. Looked up from germline, CDR1 is MNHEY and CDR2 is SVGEGT. V was shortened by 6 bases and J by 6 bases, with 12 bases between the two germline ends. This CDR3 is CASRGGTFEQYF. As DNA, the CDR3 is TGTGCCAGCAGGGGCGGTACGTTCGAGCAGTACTTC.

This clonotype was found many times. V usage is TRBV14 and J usage is TRBJ2-4; 9 bases match TRBD1. The CDR3 is 16 amino acids. V was pared by 4 bases and J by 7 bases, with 11 bases of the junction left unmatched. Germline CDR1 reads SGHDN; CDR2 reads FVKESK. CDR3 bases: TGTGCCAGCAGCCTGGGACAGGGATTCACGGGGAACATTCAGTACTTC. It is translated as CASSLGQGFTGNIQYF. Variable domain in full (rest from reference TRBV14 and TRBJ2-4): EAGVTQFPSHSVIEKGQTVTLRCDPISGHDNLYWYRRVMGKEIKFLLHFVKESKQDESGMPNNRFLAERTGGTYSTLKVQPAELEDSGVYFCASSLGQGFTGNIQYFGAGTRLSVL.

This clonotype was detected once. A much larger clone differs from this one at a single base, so this may be a read error. The chain has TRBV14 and TRBJ1-2, with TRBD1 matching 7 bases. Germline lookup yields CDR1 SGHDN and CDR2 FVKESK. The CDR3 extends over 13 amino acids. This CDR3 reads CASSVKTGHGHTF. DNA of the CDR3: TGTGCCAGCAGCGTAAAGACAGGGCATGGCCACACCTTC.

In this sample, this clonotype turned up many times. The CDR3 sequence is CASSLANRNNSPLHF. The CDR3 DNA sequence: TGTGCCAGCAGCTTAGCGAACAGGAACAATTCACCCCTCCACTTT. The V and J genes are TRBV7-9 and TRBJ1-6, with D possibly being TRBD1 (5 bases). The germline V gene has CDR1 SEHNR and CDR2 FQNEAQ (reference sequence). V dropped 0 bases and J dropped 7 bases, with 10 bases sitting between them. The CDR3 runs 15 residues.

This clonotype was observed at least ten times. V and J are TRBV10-3 and TRBJ2-6, with no clear D. Germline values: CDR1 ENHRY, CDR2 SYGVKD. The CDR3 is made up of 14 amino acids. Trimming removed 7 bases at V and 4 bases at J, with 11 bases between. This chain's CDR3 is CAIIDPGGANVLTF. The CDR3 DNA follows: TGTGCCATCATTGACCCTGGGGGGGCCAACGTCCTGACTTTC.

Ten or more counts support this clonotype. The chain carries TRBV5-1 and TRBJ1-1, with 8 bases lining up with TRBD1. Germline lookup yields CDR1 SGHRS and CDR2 YFSETQ. The CDR3 runs to 12 residues. The junction had 0 bases not matched to a gene; V was cut back by 0 bases and J by 8 bases. In DNA, the CDR3 is TGCGCCAGCAGCTTGGGACAGGGGGAAGCTTTCTTT. Translated, it gives CASSLGQGEAFF. Full variable domain (remainder filled in from reference TRBV5-1 and TRBJ1-1): KAGVTQTPRYLIKTRGQQVTLSCSPISGHRSVSWYQQTPGQGLQFLFEYFSETQRNKGNFPGRFSGRQFSNSRSEMNVSTLELGDSALYLCASSLGQGEAFFGQGTRLTVV.

This clonotype was counted at least ten times. The V gene is TRBV5-6, the J gene TRBJ2-1; 8 bases match TRBD1. The CDR3 is 15 amino acids. With V trimmed by 2 bases and J by 8 bases, 9 bases remained unmatched. From germline, CDR1 is SGHDT and CDR2 YYEEEE. CDR3 sequence: CASSFPGQEIHEQFF. CDR3 DNA sequence: TGTGCCAGCAGCTTCCCGGGACAGGAAATCCATGAGCAGTTCTTC.

As for this clonotype: A read error is possible here, since a much larger clone lies one base away. V usage is TRBV10-3 and J usage is TRBJ2-2, with D perhaps assigned TRBD1 or TRBD2 (6 bases each). CDR1 ENHRY and CDR2 SYGVKD come from the germline V gene. This CDR3 comprises 14 residues. With 10 bases removed from V and 5 bases from J, the gap between germline ends came to 17 bases. The CDR3 region has the DNA TGTGCCACCGCGAAAGGGGGGACGACCGGGGAGCTGTTTTTT. It specifies CATAKGGTTGELFF.

There are many counts of this clonotype. V is TRBV5-1 and J is TRBJ2-7, with D unresolved. CDR3 length: 12 amino acids. CDR1 and CDR2 from the germline V gene are SGHRS and YFSETQ. V gave up 0 bases and J gave up 4 bases, with 5 bases separating them. In DNA, the CDR3 is TGCGCCAGCAGCTTGGACTTGTACGAGCAGTACTTC. Encoded protein: CASSLDLYEQYF.

This clonotype was recorded at least ten times. The chain links TRBV5-6 to TRBJ2-1; 10 nucleotides match TRBD1. Germline lookup yields CDR1 SGHDT and CDR2 YYEEEE. With 4 bases clipped from V and 9 bases from J, the junction kept 7 bases outside the gene matches. The CDR3 is made up of 14 amino acids. CDR3 DNA sequence: TGTGCCAGCAGCGGACAGGGGGGGCTCCCTGAGCAGTTCTTC. It translates to CASSGQGGLPEQFF. The whole variable domain, remainder taken from reference TRBV5-6 and TRBJ2-1, is DAGVTQSPTHLIKTRGQQVTLRCSPKSGHDTVSWYQQALGQGPQFIFQYYEEEERQRGNFPDRFSGHQFPNYSSELNVNALLLGDSALYLCASSGQGGLPEQFFGPGTRLTVL.

In this sample, this clonotype turned up many times. This chain links TRBV5-1 with TRBJ2-7, with 8 nucleotides matching TRBD1. CDR3 length: 15 amino acids. Germline V gene lookup returns CDR1 SGHRS and CDR2 YFSETQ. Trimming cost V 0 bases and J 7 bases; bases outside gene matches: 9. Here the CDR3 DNA reads TGCGCCAGCAGCTTGGACGGCAGGGGGCTAATGGAGCAGTACTTC. Translated, it gives CASSLDGRGLMEQYF.

In its sample, this clonotype was seen many times. The V call is TRBV5-1, the J call TRBJ2-5; 7 bases align to TRBD1. The CDR3 length is 13 residues. Germline V gives CDR1 SGHRS, CDR2 YFSETQ. V lost 7 bases, J lost 3 bases, and 6 bases stayed unmatched. The CDR3 protein is CASGTGTEETQYF. The CDR3 coding sequence is TGCGCCAGCGGCACCGGGACAGAAGAGACCCAGTACTTC.

This clonotype was counted many times. The DNA of the CDR3 is TGCGCCAGCAGCCAAGAACCAGGATGGGGAACTGAAGCTTTCTTT. Protein: CASSQEPGWGTEAFF. The chain couples TRBV4-3 to TRBJ1-1; D remains unclear. CDR1 is LGHNA, CDR2 YSLEER, per germline. There are 15 residues in the CDR3. V shed 0 bases and J shed 5 bases, with 13 bases lying between them.

This clonotype was recorded at least ten times. The V and J genes are TRBV7-9 and TRBJ1-2; the match to TRBD1 covers 7 bases. From germline, CDR1 is SEHNR and CDR2 FQNEAQ (reference sequence). The CDR3 consists of 13 residues. The V gene end was trimmed by 6 bases and the J gene end by 6 bases; junction bases not matched to a gene: 7. The CDR3 bases are TGTGCCAGCAGTCCGGACAGGTTTGATGGCTACACCTTC. Amino acid sequence: CASSPDRFDGYTF.

This clonotype was counted ten times or more. The gene calls are TRBV6-2 or TRBV6-3 and TRBJ2-6, with TRBD1 matching 10 bases. Germline V CDR1 and CDR2: MNHEY, SVGEGT. This CDR3 region has 17 residues. The J segment lost 1 base and the V segment lost 6 bases, leaving 6 bases of the junction unmatched. CDR3 sequence (DNA): TGTGCCAGCAGACTCGACAGGGGGCGGTCTGGGGCCAACGTCCTGACTTTC. It specifies CASRLDRGRSGANVLTF.

Many counts were recorded for this clonotype. The CDR3 DNA reads TGCAGTGCTAGGCGGGGTACGGGAGAGACCCAGTACTTC. It codes for CSARRGTGETQYF. The chain couples TRBV20-1 to TRBJ2-5, with D perhaps TRBD2 (6 bases). The CDR3 spans 13 residues. Germline values: CDR1 DFQATT, CDR2 SNEGSKA (reference sequence). Trimming cost V 3 bases and J 4 bases, with 12 bases left between them.